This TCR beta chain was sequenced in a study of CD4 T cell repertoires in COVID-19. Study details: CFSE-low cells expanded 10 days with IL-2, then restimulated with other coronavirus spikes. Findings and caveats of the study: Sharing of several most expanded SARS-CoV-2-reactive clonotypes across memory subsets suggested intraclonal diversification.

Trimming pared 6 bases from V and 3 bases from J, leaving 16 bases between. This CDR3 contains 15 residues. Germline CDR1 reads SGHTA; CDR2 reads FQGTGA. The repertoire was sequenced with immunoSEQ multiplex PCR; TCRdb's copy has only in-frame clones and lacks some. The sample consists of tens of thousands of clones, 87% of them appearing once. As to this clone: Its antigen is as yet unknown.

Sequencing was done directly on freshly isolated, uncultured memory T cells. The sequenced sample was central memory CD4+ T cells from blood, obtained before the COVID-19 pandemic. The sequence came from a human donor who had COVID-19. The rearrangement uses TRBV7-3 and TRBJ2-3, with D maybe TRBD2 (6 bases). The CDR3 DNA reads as TGTGCCAGCAGTATGCGTAGCGGTGGTACAGATACGCAGTATTTT. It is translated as CASSMRSGGTDTQYF.